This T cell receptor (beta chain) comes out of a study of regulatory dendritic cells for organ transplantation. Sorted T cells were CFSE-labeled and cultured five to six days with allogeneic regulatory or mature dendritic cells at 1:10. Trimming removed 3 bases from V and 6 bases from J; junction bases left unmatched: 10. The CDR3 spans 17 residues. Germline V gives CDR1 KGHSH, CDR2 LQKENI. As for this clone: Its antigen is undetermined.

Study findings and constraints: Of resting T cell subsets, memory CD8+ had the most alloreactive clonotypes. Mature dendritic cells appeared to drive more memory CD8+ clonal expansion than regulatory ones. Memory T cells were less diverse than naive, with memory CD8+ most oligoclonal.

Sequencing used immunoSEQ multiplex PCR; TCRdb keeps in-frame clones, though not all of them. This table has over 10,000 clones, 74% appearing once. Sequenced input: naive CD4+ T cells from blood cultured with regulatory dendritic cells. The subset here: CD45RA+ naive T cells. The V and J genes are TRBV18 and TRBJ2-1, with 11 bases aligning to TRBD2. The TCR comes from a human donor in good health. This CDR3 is CASSPAIAGGPVNEQFF. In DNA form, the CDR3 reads TGTGCCAGCTCACCCGCTATAGCGGGGGGGCCTGTCAATGAGCAGTTCTTC.